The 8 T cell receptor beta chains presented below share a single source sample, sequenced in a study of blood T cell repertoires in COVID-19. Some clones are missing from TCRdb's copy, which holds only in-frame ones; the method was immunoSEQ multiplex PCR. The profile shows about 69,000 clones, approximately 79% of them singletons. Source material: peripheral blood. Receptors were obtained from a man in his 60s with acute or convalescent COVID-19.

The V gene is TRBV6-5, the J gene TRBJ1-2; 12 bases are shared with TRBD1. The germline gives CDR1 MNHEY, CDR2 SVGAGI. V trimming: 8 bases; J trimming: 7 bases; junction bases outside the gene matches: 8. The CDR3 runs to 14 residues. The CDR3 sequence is CASGIGGQGAGYTF. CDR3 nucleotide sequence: TGTGCCAGCGGTATCGGGGGACAGGGGGCTGGCTACACCTTC.

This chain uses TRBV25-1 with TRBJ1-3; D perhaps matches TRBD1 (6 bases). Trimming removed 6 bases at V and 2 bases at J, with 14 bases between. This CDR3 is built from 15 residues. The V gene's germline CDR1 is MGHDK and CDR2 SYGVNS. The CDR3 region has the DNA TGTGCCAGCAGGCGGGCAGGGGATGCTGGAAACACCATATATTTT. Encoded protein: CASRRAGDAGNTIYF.

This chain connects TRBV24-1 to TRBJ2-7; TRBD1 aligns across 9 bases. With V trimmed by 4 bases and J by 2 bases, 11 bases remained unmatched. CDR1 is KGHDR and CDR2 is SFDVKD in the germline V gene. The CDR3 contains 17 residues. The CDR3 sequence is CATSDPTPGQGTYEQYF. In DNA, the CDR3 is TGTGCCACCAGTGACCCAACACCGGGACAGGGAACCTACGAGCAGTACTTC.

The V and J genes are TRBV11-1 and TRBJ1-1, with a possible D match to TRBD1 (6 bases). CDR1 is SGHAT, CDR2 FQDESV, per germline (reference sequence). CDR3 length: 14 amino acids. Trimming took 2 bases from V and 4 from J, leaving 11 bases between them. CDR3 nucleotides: TGTGCCAGCAGCTTATTACAGGGTACCACTGAAGCTTTCTTT. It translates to CASSLLQGTTEAFF.

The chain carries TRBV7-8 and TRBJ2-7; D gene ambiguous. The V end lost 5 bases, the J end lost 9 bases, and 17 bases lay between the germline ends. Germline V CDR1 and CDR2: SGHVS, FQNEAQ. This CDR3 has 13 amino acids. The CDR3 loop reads CASSISGPDGQYF. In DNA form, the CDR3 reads TGTGCCAGCAGCATTAGTGGGCCCGACGGGCAGTACTTC.

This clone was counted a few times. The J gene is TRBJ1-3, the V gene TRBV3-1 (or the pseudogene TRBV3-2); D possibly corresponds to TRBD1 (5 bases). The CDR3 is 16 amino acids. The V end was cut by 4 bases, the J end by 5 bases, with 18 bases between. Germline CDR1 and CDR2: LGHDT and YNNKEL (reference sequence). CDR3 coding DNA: TGTGCCAGCAGCCGAGATCTTTTAGGGGTGAGAAACACCATATATTTT. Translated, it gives CASSRDLLGVRNTIYF.

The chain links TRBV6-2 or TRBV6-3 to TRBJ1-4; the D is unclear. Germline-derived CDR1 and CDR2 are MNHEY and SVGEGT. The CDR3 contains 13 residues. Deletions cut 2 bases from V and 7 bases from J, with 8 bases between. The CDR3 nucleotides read TGTGCCAGCAGTTACGAGGGCGGTGAAAAACTGTTTTTT. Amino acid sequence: CASSYEGGEKLFF.

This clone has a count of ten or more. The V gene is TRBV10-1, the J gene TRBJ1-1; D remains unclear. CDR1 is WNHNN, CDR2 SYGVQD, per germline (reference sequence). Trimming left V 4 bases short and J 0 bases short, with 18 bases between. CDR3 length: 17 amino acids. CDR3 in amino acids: CASSGNRDDLVNTEAFF. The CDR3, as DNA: TGCGCCAGCAGTGGTAATCGGGATGATTTAGTGAACACTGAAGCTTTCTTT.